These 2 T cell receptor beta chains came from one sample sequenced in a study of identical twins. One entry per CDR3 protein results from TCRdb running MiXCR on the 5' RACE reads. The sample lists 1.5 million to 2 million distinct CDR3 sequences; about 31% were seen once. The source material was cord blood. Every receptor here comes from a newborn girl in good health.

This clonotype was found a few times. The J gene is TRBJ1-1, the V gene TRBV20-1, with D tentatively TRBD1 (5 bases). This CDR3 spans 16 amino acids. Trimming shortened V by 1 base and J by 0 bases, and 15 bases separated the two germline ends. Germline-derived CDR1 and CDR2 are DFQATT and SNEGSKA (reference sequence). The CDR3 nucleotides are TGCAGTGCTAGAGGGGCAGGGTTCGTTCTGAACACTGAAGCTTTCTTT. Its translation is CSARGAGFVLNTEAFF.

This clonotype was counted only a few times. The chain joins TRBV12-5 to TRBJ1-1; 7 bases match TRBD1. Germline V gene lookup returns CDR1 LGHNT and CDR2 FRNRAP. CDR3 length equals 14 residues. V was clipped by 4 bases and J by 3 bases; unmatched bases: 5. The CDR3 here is CASGWGRGDTEAFF. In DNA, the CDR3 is TGTGCTAGTGGTTGGGGCAGGGGGGACACTGAAGCTTTCTTT.